This TCR beta chain was obtained from a study of cytomegalovirus exposure and HLA in healthy donors. Primers included in the PCR were 60 Vbeta and 13 Jbeta primers. Assay: immunoSEQ multiplex PCR; the TCRdb copy retains only in-frame clones and omits some. Here the sample spans about 150,000 clones, 80% to 90% being singletons. The CDR3 has 17 residues. Germline lookup yields CDR1 GTSNPN and CDR2 SVGIG (reference sequence). V lost 1 base to trimming and J lost 1 base, with 17 bases between them. The TCR originated in a boy between 2 and 15 years old in good health and CMV-seronegative. The chain combines TRBV30 with TRBJ1-5, with D possibly being TRBD1 (6 bases). Sequenced material: PBMCs. The CDR3: CAWSAPMPGESNQPQHF. CDR3 in DNA: TGTGCCTGGAGTGCCCCCATGCCAGGGGAGAGCAATCAGCCCCAGCATTTT.